The clone carrying this T cell receptor beta chain was found once. Its cognate antigen is unknown. The source of the sample is a study of shared clonotypes between healthy human individuals. Study-level results: Blood alone was sampled, and tissue repertoires likely differ.

Free of recent acute infections or vaccinations, the donors were healthy HIV-negative adults. Unsorted samples relied on about 90 million PBMCs, which served as the source of genomic DNA. CDR1 and CDR2 from the germline V gene are MGHRA and YSYEKL. V lost 4 bases, J lost 4 bases, and 19 bases lay in between. This CDR3 is 17 amino acids long. Deep-level running was used for the assay. Generated by immunoSEQ multiplex PCR, the TCRdb table keeps only in-frame clones and is missing some. This sample has hundreds of thousands of clones, with 60% to 85% found just once. The sequence was collected from a woman aged 40 to 49 in good health. Some clones in this sample may be carry-over from other donors' samples. V usage is TRBV4-1 and J usage is TRBJ1-4; D may be TRBD1 (6 bases). The material sequenced was PBMCs. The chain's CDR3 is CASSPAFYRDLNEKLFF. DNA of the CDR3: TGCGCCAGCAGCCCCGCGTTTTACAGGGATCTTAATGAAAAACTGTTTTTT.